The 10 T cell receptor beta chains presented below share a single source sample, sequenced in a study of blood T cells in healthy people across ages. Together with a sample-barcoded 5' primer, a J-beta primer mix was included in a second PCR lasting roughly 6 to 12 cycles. In TCRdb, the 5' RACE reads were re-called with MiXCR into one record per CDR3 protein. The sample carries around 820,000 distinct CDR3 sequences, 20% to 25% recorded once. This sample was also put to use in a study of T cells of mothers and their children.

What was sequenced was blood. These TCRs come from a boy aged 5-17 years in good health.

This clonotype was counted a few times. This chain's CDR3 is CASSQSGEAYEQYF. CDR3 DNA sequence: TGTGCCAGCAGCCAGTCCGGAGAGGCCTACGAGCAGTACTTC. The chain couples TRBV4-2 to TRBJ2-7; no clear D gene. The V gene's germline CDR1 is LGHNA and CDR2 YNFKEQ. The CDR3 has 14 residues. V lost 3 bases and J 2 bases, leaving 11 bases between the germline ends.

With respect to this clonotype: An end of the junction differs from the germline gene, which may be a read error. This rearrangement joins TRBV6-6 to TRBJ2-1; D gene ambiguous. CDR3 length equals 9 residues. Germline values: CDR1 MNHNY, CDR2 SVGAGI (reference sequence). CDR3 nucleotides: TGTGCCAGCAGTTACTATCGACGGTTC. It specifies CASSYYRRF.

The chain employs TRBV27 and TRBJ1-2; tentatively, D is TRBD1 (6 bases). The CDR3 is 19 residues long. Per the germline V gene, CDR1 is MNHEY and CDR2 is SMNVEV (reference sequence). V lost 6 bases and J 5 bases, leaving 31 bases between the germline ends. CDR3 DNA: TGTGCCAGCAGCCCCGACGTTTGGTCGGGAACCAGGGGCCTTTATGGCTACACCTTC. Protein product: CASSPDVWSGTRGLYGYTF.

The V gene is TRBV5-5, the J gene TRBJ2-5; D might be TRBD1 (7 bases). V was cut by 5 bases and J by 5 bases, with 19 bases left in between. This CDR3 has 15 amino acids. CDR1 is SGHKS and CDR2 is YYEKEE in the germline V gene (reference sequence). The CDR3 nucleotides read TGTGCCAGCAGTTCGGACAGGCCTGCGGGGGAGACCCAGTACTTC. Translating it yields CASSSDRPAGETQYF.

This clonotype was counted a few times. The chain employs TRBV29-1 and TRBJ2-7; 7 nucleotides agree with TRBD2. The CDR3 is 14 residues long. Germline CDR1 SQVTM, CDR2 ANQGSEA. V was clipped by 5 bases and J by 4 bases; unmatched bases: 11. As DNA, the CDR3 is TGCAGCGTTAAAAGCGGGGTAGGATCGTACGAGCAGTACTTC. Translated, it gives CSVKSGVGSYEQYF.

This clonotype appeared a few times. This chain uses TRBV2 with TRBJ1-2; the D gene is possibly TRBD1 (5 bases). The CDR3 has 16 amino acids. CDR1 and CDR2 (germline): SNHLY, FYNNEI. V lost 6 bases and J 4 bases, leaving 21 bases between the germline ends. DNA of the CDR3: TGTGCCAGCAGCGAGGTGAGGCCAGGGTGGGCCTATGGCTACACCTTC. It yields the protein CASSEVRPGWAYGYTF.

This chain joins TRBV10-3 and TRBJ1-4, with D unresolved. V lost 7 bases and J lost 3, with 9 bases in between. This CDR3 region has 13 residues. Looked up from germline, CDR1 is ENHRY and CDR2 is SYGVKD. This CDR3 reads CAINDGSNEKLFF. In DNA, the CDR3 is TGTGCCATCAACGACGGATCTAATGAAAAACTGTTTTTT.

This clonotype was observed a handful of times. The V and J genes are TRBV2 and TRBJ2-5; 8 bases match TRBD2. J was trimmed by 5 bases and V by 2 bases; bases with no gene match: 16. The germline V gene has CDR1 SNHLY and CDR2 FYNNEI. The CDR3 consists of 18 residues. The CDR3 loop reads CASSERGAGGALWETQYF. The CDR3 region has the DNA TGTGCCAGCAGTGAAAGGGGAGCCGGGGGGGCCCTCTGGGAGACCCAGTACTTC.

Comments on this clonotype: The junction does not match germline at one end; this may be a read error. The chain recombines TRBV5-5 with TRBJ2-3, with D unclear. Germline assignment: CDR1 SGHKS and CDR2 YYEKEE (reference sequence). There are 17 residues in the CDR3. The CDR3 loop is CASSLGRTMYRTDTQYF. The CDR3 coding sequence is TGTGCCAGCAGCTTGGGACGGACCATGTACCGCACGGATACGCAGTATTTT.

The table lists this clonotype with many counts. The chain links TRBV20-1 to TRBJ1-2, with no clear D. This CDR3 has 12 amino acids. Trimming stripped 3 bases from V and 4 bases from J, with 9 bases between. CDR1 is DFQATT and CDR2 is SNEGSKA in the germline V gene (reference sequence). The CDR3 DNA reads as TGCAGTGCTAGTAGAGGGCTCTATGGCTACACCTTC. This codes for CSASRGLYGYTF.